This T cell receptor (beta chain) originates from a study of blood T cell repertoires in COVID-19. Study in general: Sites across the United States, Italy and Spain contributed samples from acute and convalescent COVID-19.

CDR1 is MDHEN, CDR2 SYDVKM, per germline. This CDR3 is built from 15 residues. The V and J ends lost 2 bases and 11 bases respectively, with 18 bases between them. Method: immunoSEQ multiplex PCR; TCRdb's copy keeps in-frame clones and lacks some. The sample includes approximately 300,000 clones, about 92% of them seen just once. Participants spanned ages about 18 to 100 years and resided in over 20 US areas. Donors in Cohort 3 who had recovered were those with two negative PCRs, healthcare professional clearance, or resolution of their symptoms. Sequencing used PBMCs or T cells enriched from blood (not recorded which). The chain couples TRBV28 to TRBJ1-4, with D hard to call. This receptor was taken from a woman aged 25 to 45 who had recovered from COVID-19. The CDR3 loop is CASSLPTGIVGKLFF. The DNA of the CDR3 is TGTGCCAGCAGTTTACCTACGGGGATCGTAGGGAAACTGTTTTTT.